These T cell receptor beta chains were read from a single sample in a study of long-term antiretroviral therapy in people with HIV. This table comes from immunoSEQ multiplex PCR, and its TCRdb copy is limited to in-frame clones, with some not included. The sample has about 21,000 clones; roughly 79% are singletons. The starting material was unsorted PBMCs, obtained 2.2 years after starting antiretroviral therapy. Receptors originate from a man aged 50 to 60 with HIV. Each CDR3 is given with its conserved first and last residue. D genes are given only for firm matches. Size is omitted from some rows. Given values are once, few, many or a class for expanded clones.

size,V,J,D,DNA,CDR3
.,TRBV5-6,TRBJ1-2,.,TGTGCCAGCTACCGCAGGGAAAACTATGGCTACACCTTC,CASYRRENYGYTF
.,TRBV29-1,TRBJ2-7,TRBD2,TGCAGCGTGACGGGACTAGGCGGGGGTTACGAGCAGTACTTC,CSVTGLGGGYEQYF
.,TRBV4-1,TRBJ2-7,TRBD2,TGCGCCAGCAGCCACCCACGGGCTAGCGGAAAATACGAGCAGTACTTC,CASSHPRASGKYEQYF
once,TRBV18,TRBJ2-7,TRBD1,TGTGCCAGCTCACCCTCATACAGGGGCTACGAGCAGTACTTC,CASSPSYRGYEQYF
once,TRBV7-2,TRBJ2-7,.,TGTGCCAGCAGCTTAAGTGGGGGCGGGATGCAGTACTTC,CASSLSGGGMQYF
.,TRBV7-3,TRBJ2-1,.,TGTGCCAGCAGCTTAGGGTCCCGGGATGAGCAGTTCTTC,CASSLGSRDEQFF
.,TRBV23-1,TRBJ2-1,TRBD2,TGCGCCAGCAGTCAACCCCCGACTAGCGGGAGGGCCGGAGGGCAGTTCTTC,CASSQPPTSGRAGGQFF
few,TRBV19,TRBJ1-5,.,TGTGCCAGTAGTGTTCGGACAGTAGCGCAGCCCCAGCATTTT,CASSVRTVAQPQHF
.,TRBV7-2,TRBJ1-4,.,TGTGCCAGCAGCTTAAATGGCGGGTTAGGGGGAGAAAAACTGTTTTTT,CASSLNGGLGGEKLFF
once,TRBV6-5,TRBJ2-2,.,TGTGCCAGCGGTATATCAGCGTCCAACACCGGGGAGCTGTTTTTT,CASGISASNTGELFF
once,TRBV7-2,TRBJ2-3,.,TGTGCCAGCAGCTTAGCCTTGACAGATACGCAGTATTTT,CASSLALTDTQYF
few,TRBV7-9,TRBJ1-2,TRBD1,TGTGCCAGCAGCCAACAGGGGATCTATGGCTACACCTTC,CASSQQGIYGYTF
.,TRBV27,TRBJ2-4,TRBD2,TGTGCCAGCAGCCCCAGGAGCCAGGAGAGCTCTAGCGGCAAAAACATTCAGTACTTC,CASSPRSQESSSGKNIQYF
.,TRBV5-4,TRBJ1-4,.,TGTGCCAGCAGCTTAGCCGGGACATTGGGTGAAAAACTGTTTTTT,CASSLAGTLGEKLFF
.,TRBV6-6,TRBJ1-2,.,TGTGCCAGCAGACAACTTCCCCTAGGTTACACCTTC,CASRQLPLGYTF
.,TRBV7-2,TRBJ1-5,.,TGTGCCAGCAGCCCCCTTGGGGGCTTCAATCAGCCCCAGCATTTT,CASSPLGGFNQPQHF
.,TRBV13,TRBJ1-1,.,TGTGCCAGCAGTTTACCCAGGTGGGGCACTGAAGCTTTCTTT,CASSLPRWGTEAFF
.,TRBV10-2,TRBJ2-3,.,TGCGCCAGCAGTGAGGAAGACTCTACGCAGTATTTT,CASSEEDSTQYF
.,TRBV5-6,TRBJ2-6,TRBD1,TGTGCCAGCCACGGACAGGCGGCGGCTGGGGCCAACGTCCTGACTTTC,CASHGQAAAGANVLTF
.,TRBV7-3,TRBJ2-1,TRBD2,TGTGCCAGCAGCCGGACTAGCGGGGGTGGTTCCTACAATGAGCAGTTCTTC,CASSRTSGGGSYNEQFF
.,TRBV6-7,TRBJ2-7,TRBD1,TGTGCCAGCAGTTACTGGCAGGGGGCTGACTACGAGCAGTACTTC,CASSYWQGADYEQYF
.,TRBV15,TRBJ1-1,.,TGTGCCACCAGCAGAGACCGGGGGACTGAAGCTTTCTTT,CATSRDRGTEAFF
once,TRBV13,TRBJ2-5,.,TGTGCCAGCAGCTTGACAATCCGGGAGGAGACCCAGTACTTC,CASSLTIREETQYF
.,TRBV6-5,TRBJ1-4,TRBD1,TGTGCCAGCAAAGGGACAGGGGGCGCCGGACTGTTTTTT,CASKGTGGAGLFF
few,TRBV5-5,TRBJ1-5,.,TGTGCAGACACACCGGACGGAACTAGCAATCAGCCCCAGCATTTT,CADTPDGTSNQPQHF
few,TRBV25-1,TRBJ1-3,TRBD1,TGTGCCAGCAGTGGGGGACAGCTCCGAGGTACCATATATTTT,CASSGGQLRGTIYF
.,TRBV29-1,TRBJ1-4,TRBD1,TGCAGCGTTGCATCGGACAGGATGAATGAAAAACTGTTTTTT,CSVASDRMNEKLFF
.,TRBV10-3,TRBJ2-7,.,TGTGCCATCAGTGAGTCGAATTACGAGCAGTACTTC,CAISESNYEQYF
.,TRBV18,TRBJ2-7,TRBD2,TGTGCCAGCTCACTTAGTAGCGGGAGAAGCGAGCAGTACTTC,CASSLSSGRSEQYF
once,TRBV30,TRBJ1-2,.,TGTGCCTGGAGTTTCGGACAAAACTATGGCTACACCTTC,CAWSFGQNYGYTF
.,TRBV5-4,TRBJ2-1,.,TGTGCCAGCAGCCTCGGACTACCGGGGGATGAGCAGTTCTTC,CASSLGLPGDEQFF
.,TRBV9,TRBJ2-1,.,TGTGCCAGCACCTCCGGAGGGGCTATCCACGAGCAGTTCTTC,CASTSGGAIHEQFF
.,TRBV6-6,TRBJ1-2,TRBD1,TGTGCCAGCAGTTACTCAATCCGACAGGGACACTATGGCTACACCTTC,CASSYSIRQGHYGYTF
.,TRBV11-2,TRBJ2-7,TRBD1,TGTGCCAGCAGCCGGACAGGGGGCTACGAGCAGTACTTC,CASSRTGGYEQYF
.,TRBV27,TRBJ1-1,.,TGTGCCAGCAGTTTATGGGGGAGGGCAGGGAAGAACACTGAAGCTTTCTTT,CASSLWGRAGKNTEAFF
.,TRBV7-9,TRBJ1-1,.,TGTGCCAGCAGTTTCGTGGTGAGGAACACTGAAGCTTTCTTT,CASSFVVRNTEAFF
.,TRBV7-2,TRBJ1-2,TRBD1,TGTGCCAGCAGTAAGACCCCGGGACAGGGTAGCTATGGCTACACCTTC,CASSKTPGQGSYGYTF
once,TRBV30,TRBJ1-4,.,TGTGCCTGGAGTGTACCGACCCACCCTGGGAAACTGTTTTTT,CAWSVPTHPGKLFF
.,TRBV28,TRBJ1-4,TRBD1,TGTGCCAGCAGTAAAGGGGGCGCGGGTGAAAAACTGTTTTTT,CASSKGGAGEKLFF
.,TRBV6-5,TRBJ1-3,.,TGTGCCAGCAGTTACTCTATCTCCTCTGGAAACACCATATATTTT,CASSYSISSGNTIYF
.,TRBV6-5,TRBJ1-2,TRBD1,TGTGCCAGTTCTTCCCGACAGGGCGGAGGCTACACCTTC,CASSSRQGGGYTF
.,TRBV6-5,TRBJ2-3,.,TGTGCCAGCAGTTACTCGAGGGGGGCACAAACCCTTACGCAGTATTTT,CASSYSRGAQTLTQYF
.,TRBV6-6,TRBJ2-7,.,TGTGCCAGCAGTTACACAGGTTCAACGGGTAACGAGCAGTACTTC,CASSYTGSTGNEQYF
.,TRBV19,TRBJ2-3,.,TGTGCCAGTAGTATAGAGATAGCATCCGATACGCAGTATTTT,CASSIEIASDTQYF
.,TRBV7-9,TRBJ1-2,.,TGTGCCAGCAGCTTTTCTTCAGGTGGCTACACCTTC,CASSFSSGGYTF
.,TRBV15,TRBJ2-5,TRBD1,TGTGCCACCAGCCCATCTCGACAGGGCGGCGAGACCCAGTACTTC,CATSPSRQGGETQYF
.,TRBV6-5,TRBJ1-5,TRBD1,TGTGCCAGCAGTAGGGGGACAGGGGCCTATCAGCCCCAGCATTTT,CASSRGTGAYQPQHF
.,TRBV5-4,TRBJ2-4,.,TGTGCCAGCAGCCTAACACTGCAGACCCTAGCCAAAAACATTCAGTACTTC,CASSLTLQTLAKNIQYF
.,TRBV18,TRBJ1-3,.,TGTGCCAGCTCACCTCAATCGCGGGACACCATATATTTT,CASSPQSRDTIYF
.,TRBV18,TRBJ2-5,TRBD1,TGTGCCAGCTCACCGGACAGGGGTGGTGAGACCCAGTACTTC,CASSPDRGGETQYF
.,TRBV30,TRBJ2-5,.,TGTGCCTGGGAAGAAGGAGGGGCCGGCCGGGAGACCCAGTACTTC,CAWEEGGAGRETQYF
.,TRBV6-6,TRBJ1-6,.,TGTGCCAGTAACACCCAGGGGAATTCACCCCTCCACTTT,CASNTQGNSPLHF
.,TRBV7-2,TRBJ1-1,.,TGTGCCAGCAGCTTAGAATTTAGGGGGGACACTGAAGCTTTCTTT,CASSLEFRGDTEAFF